The rows below give T cell receptor beta chains drawn from one sample of a study of T-cell reconstitution after alpha-beta-depleted transplantation in children. TCRdb itself ran the PCR reads through MiXCR, one entry per CDR3 protein. This sample has about 300,000 distinct CDR3 sequences, with around 7.3% found just once. The material sequenced was peripheral blood, taken 360 days after TCRalphabeta/CD19-depleted stem cell transplant. The receptor set was obtained from a female patient aged 2 to 10 who had a stem cell transplant for Fanconi anemia, so the T cells may come from the graft donor. CDR3s include the opening cysteine and the closing phenylalanine or tryptophan. The order of the fields is clone size, V gene, J gene, D gene, CDR3 DNA, CDR3 protein. The D gene is left open where the match is weak. Expanded clones get a size class; other rows say once, few or many, or leave the size out.

few	TRBV6-5	TRBJ2-1	TRBD2	TGTGCCAGCAGTTTTCTCCGGACTAGCGGTTTCTTCTATGAGCAGTTCTTC	CASSFLRTSGFFYEQFF
.	TRBV7-2	TRBJ2-1	TRBD2	TGTGCCAGCAGCTCCCTCTTCACGACTAGCGACAATGAGCAGTTCTTC	CASSSLFTTSDNEQFF
many	TRBV6-1	TRBJ1-6	.	TGTGCCAGCGGAGGGTCCTCCTATAATTCACCCCTCCACTTT	CASGGSSYNSPLHF
many	TRBV4-1	TRBJ2-2	.	TGCGCCAGCAGCCACCTGGAGACCCCCGGGGAGCTGTTTTTT	CASSHLETPGELFF
many	TRBV5-1	TRBJ2-7	.	TGCGCCAGCAGCTTGGAGTACTTC	CASSLEYF
.	TRBV7-9	TRBJ2-1	.	TGTGCCAGCAGCTTCTCTGGACAACTCTACAATGAGCAGTTCTTC	CASSFSGQLYNEQFF
many	TRBV18	TRBJ2-1	.	TGTGCCAGCTCATCTCGGGGGAACTCCTACAATGAGCAGTTCTTC	CASSSRGNSYNEQFF
many	TRBV28	TRBJ1-3	.	TGTGCCAGCAGTAAATGGGACACCCGCTCTGGAAACACCATATATTTT	CASSKWDTRSGNTIYF
few	TRBV15	TRBJ1-5	TRBD1	TGTGCCACCAGGTCGGTAGGTGTTACAGGGGAACCCAATCAGCCCCAGCATTTT	CATRSVGVTGEPNQPQHF
many	TRBV28	TRBJ1-2	.	TGTGCCAGCAGTTCCCCTCGGGGCTACACCTTC	CASSSPRGYTF
many	TRBV7-6	TRBJ2-3	.	TGTGCCAGCAGCTTAGGTTCCAGTACTAGCACAGATACGCAGTATTTT	CASSLGSSTSTDTQYF
many	TRBV7-9	TRBJ2-2	.	TGTGCCAGCAGCCTTCGACAGGGAGGTACCGGGGAGCTGTTTTTT	CASSLRQGGTGELFF
many	TRBV5-1	TRBJ2-1	TRBD2	TGCGCCAGCAGACGACGGACTAGCTCCGATGAGCAGTTCTTC	CASRRRTSSDEQFF
many	TRBV20-1	TRBJ2-3	.	TGCAGTGCTAGGACTGCAGATACGCAGTATTTT	CSARTADTQYF
few	TRBV7-2	TRBJ2-7	TRBD2	TGTGCCAGCAGCACAACTAGCGGGGGTGGAATCTACGAGCAGTACTTC	CASSTTSGGGIYEQYF
many	TRBV29-1	TRBJ2-4	.	TGCAGCGTTGAAGAGCTCGGGACACTGAAAAACATTCAGTACTTC	CSVEELGTLKNIQYF
many	TRBV20-1	TRBJ2-1	.	TGCAGTGCTAGTTATACCGCTAGACCCTACAATGAGCAGTTCTTC	CSASYTARPYNEQFF